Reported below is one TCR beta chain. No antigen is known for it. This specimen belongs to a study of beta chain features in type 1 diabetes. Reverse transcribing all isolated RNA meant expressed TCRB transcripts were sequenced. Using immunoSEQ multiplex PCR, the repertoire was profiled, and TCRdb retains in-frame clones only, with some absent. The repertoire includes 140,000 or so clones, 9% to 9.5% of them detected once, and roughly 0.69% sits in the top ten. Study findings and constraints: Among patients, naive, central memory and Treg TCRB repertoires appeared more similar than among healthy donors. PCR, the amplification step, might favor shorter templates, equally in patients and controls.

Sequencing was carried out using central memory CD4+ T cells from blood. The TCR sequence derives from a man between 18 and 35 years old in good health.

Here the CDR3 DNA reads TGTGCCAGCAGCCAGAACAGGGGGACCTACGAGCAGTACTTC. Translated, it gives CASSQNRGTYEQYF. This rearrangement joins TRBV5-4 to TRBJ2-7, with 8 bases lining up with TRBD1. The CDR3 totals 14 residues. The V segment lost 4 bases and the J segment 2 bases; nucleotides outside the gene matches: 5. Looked up from germline, CDR1 is SGHNT and CDR2 is YYREEE (reference sequence).